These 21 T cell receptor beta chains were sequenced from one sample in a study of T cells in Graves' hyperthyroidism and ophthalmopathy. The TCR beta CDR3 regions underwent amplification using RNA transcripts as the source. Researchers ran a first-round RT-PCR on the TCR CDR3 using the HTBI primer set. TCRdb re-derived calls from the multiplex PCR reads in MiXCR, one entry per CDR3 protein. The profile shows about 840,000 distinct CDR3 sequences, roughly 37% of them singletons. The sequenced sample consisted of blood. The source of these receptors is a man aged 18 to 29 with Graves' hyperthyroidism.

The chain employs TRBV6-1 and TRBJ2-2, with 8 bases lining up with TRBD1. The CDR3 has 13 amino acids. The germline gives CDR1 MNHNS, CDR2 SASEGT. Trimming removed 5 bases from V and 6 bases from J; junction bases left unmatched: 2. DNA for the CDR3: TGTGCCAGCAGTAACAGGGGGGCCGGGGAGCTGTTTTTT. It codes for CASSNRGAGELFF.

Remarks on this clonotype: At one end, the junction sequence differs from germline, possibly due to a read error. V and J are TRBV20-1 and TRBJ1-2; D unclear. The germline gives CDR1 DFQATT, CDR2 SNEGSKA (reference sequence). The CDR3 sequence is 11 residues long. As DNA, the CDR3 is TGCGGTGCCTCAGAAAATCGAGGCTACACGTTC. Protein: CGASENRGYTF.

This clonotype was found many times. The CDR3 is CASSESQLYGYTF. Here the CDR3 DNA reads TGTGCCAGCAGTGAATCCCAGCTCTATGGCTACACCTTC. The chain recombines TRBV25-1 with TRBJ1-2; D gene unclear. Looked up from germline, CDR1 is MGHDK and CDR2 is SYGVNS. V was clipped by 1 base and J by 4 bases, with 7 bases between them. The CDR3 extends over 13 amino acids.

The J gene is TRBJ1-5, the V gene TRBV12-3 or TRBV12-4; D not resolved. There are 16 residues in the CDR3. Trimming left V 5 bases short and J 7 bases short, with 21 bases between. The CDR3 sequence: CASSGFEHMELQPQHF. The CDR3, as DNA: TGTGCCAGCAGTGGTTTTGAGCACATGGAATTACAGCCCCAGCATTTT.

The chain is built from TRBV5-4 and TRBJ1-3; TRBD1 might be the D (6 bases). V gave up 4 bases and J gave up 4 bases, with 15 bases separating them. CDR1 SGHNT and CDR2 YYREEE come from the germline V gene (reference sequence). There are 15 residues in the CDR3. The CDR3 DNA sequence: TGTGCCAGCAGCCAAGTATCAGGGGACGGAAACACCATATATTTT. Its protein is CASSQVSGDGNTIYF.

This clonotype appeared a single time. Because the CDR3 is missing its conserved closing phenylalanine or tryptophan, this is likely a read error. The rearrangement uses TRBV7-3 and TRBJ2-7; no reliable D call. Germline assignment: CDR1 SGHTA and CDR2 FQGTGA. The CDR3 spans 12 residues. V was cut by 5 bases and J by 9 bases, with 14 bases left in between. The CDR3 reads CASSPRSGVQYY. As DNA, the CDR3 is TGTGCCAGCAGCCCCCGCTCGGGCGTGCAGTACTAC.

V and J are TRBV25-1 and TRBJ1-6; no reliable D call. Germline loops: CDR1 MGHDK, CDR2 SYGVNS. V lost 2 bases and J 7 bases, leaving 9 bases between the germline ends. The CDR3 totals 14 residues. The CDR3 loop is CASSEQAGNSPLHF. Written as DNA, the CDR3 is TGTGCCAGCAGTGAACAGGCTGGGAATTCACCCCTCCACTTT. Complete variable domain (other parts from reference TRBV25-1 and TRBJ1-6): EADIYQTPRYLVIGTGKKITLECSQTMGHDKMYWYQQDPGMELHLIHYSYGVNSTEKGDLSSESTVSRIRTEHFPLTLESARPSHTSQYLCASSEQAGNSPLHFGNGTRLTVT.

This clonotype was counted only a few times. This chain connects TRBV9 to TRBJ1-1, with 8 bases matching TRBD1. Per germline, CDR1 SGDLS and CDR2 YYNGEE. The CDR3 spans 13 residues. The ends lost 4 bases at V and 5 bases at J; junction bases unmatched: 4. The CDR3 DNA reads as TGTGCCAGCAGCACAGGGGGGAAGACTGAAGCTTTCTTT. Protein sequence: CASSTGGKTEAFF.

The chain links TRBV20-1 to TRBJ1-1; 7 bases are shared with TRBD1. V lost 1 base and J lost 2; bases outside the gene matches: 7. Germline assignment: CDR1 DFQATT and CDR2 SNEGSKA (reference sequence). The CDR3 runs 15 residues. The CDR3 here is CSARAGTVSNTEAFF. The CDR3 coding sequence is TGCAGTGCTAGAGCCGGGACAGTTTCTAACACTGAAGCTTTCTTT.

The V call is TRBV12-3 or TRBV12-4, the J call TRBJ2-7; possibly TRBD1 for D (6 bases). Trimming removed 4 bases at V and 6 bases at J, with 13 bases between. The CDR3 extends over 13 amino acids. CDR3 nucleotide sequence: TGTGCCAGCAGTTACTCTACAGGGTCCGAGCAGTACTTC. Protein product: CASSYSTGSEQYF.

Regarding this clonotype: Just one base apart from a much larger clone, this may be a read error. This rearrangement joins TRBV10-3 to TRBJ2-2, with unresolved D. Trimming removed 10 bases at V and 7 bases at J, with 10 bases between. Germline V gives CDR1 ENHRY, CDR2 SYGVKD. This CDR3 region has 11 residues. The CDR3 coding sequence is TGTGCCACCCTGGCAGGCGGGGAGCTGTTTTTT. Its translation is CATLAGGELFF.

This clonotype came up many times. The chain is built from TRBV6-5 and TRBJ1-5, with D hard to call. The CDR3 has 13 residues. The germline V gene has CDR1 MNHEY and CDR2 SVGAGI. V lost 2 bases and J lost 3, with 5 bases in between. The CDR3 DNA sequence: TGTGCCAGCAGTTACAGGGTCAATCAGCCCCAGCATTTT. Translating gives CASSYRVNQPQHF.

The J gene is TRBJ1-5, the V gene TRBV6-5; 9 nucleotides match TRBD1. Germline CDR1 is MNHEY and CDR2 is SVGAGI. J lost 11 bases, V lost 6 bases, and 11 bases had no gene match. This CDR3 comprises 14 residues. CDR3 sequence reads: CASREDRGGKAQHF. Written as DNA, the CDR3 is TGTGCCAGCAGAGAGGACAGGGGAGGTAAAGCCCAGCATTTT.

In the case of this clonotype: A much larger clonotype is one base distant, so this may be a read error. DNA of the CDR3: TGTGCCAGCGGACACGGGGACGAGCAGTACTTC. This sequence encodes CASGHGDEQYF. The gene calls are TRBV7-9 and TRBJ2-7, with D perhaps assigned TRBD1 or TRBD2 (5 bases each). V lost 8 bases, J lost 5 bases, and 10 bases lay in between. Germline V CDR1 and CDR2: SEHNR, FQNEAQ (reference sequence). This CDR3 is built from 11 residues.

CDR3 protein: CSAREAGEEKLFF. The CDR3 DNA is TGCAGTGCTAGAGAGGCAGGGGAAGAAAAACTGTTTTTT. The chain combines TRBV20-1 with TRBJ1-4; D possibly corresponds to TRBD1 (6 bases). Germline V gives CDR1 DFQATT, CDR2 SNEGSKA (reference sequence). The V and J ends lost 0 bases and 8 bases respectively, with 10 bases between them. This CDR3 comprises 13 residues.

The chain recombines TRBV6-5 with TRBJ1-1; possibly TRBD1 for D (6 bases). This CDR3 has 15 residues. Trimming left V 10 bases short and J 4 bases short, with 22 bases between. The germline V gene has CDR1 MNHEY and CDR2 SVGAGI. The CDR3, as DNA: TGTGCCACCGCCAGGGGCTCAAGGAGGGGCACTGAAGCTTTCTTT. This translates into CATARGSRRGTEAFF.

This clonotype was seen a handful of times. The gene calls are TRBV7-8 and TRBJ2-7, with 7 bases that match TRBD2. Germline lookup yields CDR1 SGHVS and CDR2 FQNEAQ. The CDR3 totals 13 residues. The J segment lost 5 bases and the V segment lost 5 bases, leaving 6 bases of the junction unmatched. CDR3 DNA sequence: TGTGCCAGCAGCGGGACTAATGAGCACGAGCAGTACTTC. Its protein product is CASSGTNEHEQYF.

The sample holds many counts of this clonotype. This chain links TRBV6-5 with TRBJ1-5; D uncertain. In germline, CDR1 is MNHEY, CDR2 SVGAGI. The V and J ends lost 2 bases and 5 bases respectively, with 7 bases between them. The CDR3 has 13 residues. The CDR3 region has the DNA TGTGCCAGCAGTTACAGTCCCGATCAGCCCCAGCATTTT. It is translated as CASSYSPDQPQHF.

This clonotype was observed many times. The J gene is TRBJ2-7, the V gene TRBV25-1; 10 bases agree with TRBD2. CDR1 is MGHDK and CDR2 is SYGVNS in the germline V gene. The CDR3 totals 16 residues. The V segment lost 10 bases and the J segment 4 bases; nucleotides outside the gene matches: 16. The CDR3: CATGGLAGVLSYEQYF. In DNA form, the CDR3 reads TGTGCCACAGGGGGGCTAGCGGGAGTGCTTTCGTACGAGCAGTACTTC.

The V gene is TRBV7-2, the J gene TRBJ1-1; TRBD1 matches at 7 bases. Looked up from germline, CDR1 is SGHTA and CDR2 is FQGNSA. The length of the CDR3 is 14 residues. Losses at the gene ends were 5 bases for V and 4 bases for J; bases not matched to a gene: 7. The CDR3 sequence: CASSQTTGVTEAFF. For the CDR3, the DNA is TGTGCCAGCAGCCAAACAACAGGGGTCACTGAAGCTTTCTTT.

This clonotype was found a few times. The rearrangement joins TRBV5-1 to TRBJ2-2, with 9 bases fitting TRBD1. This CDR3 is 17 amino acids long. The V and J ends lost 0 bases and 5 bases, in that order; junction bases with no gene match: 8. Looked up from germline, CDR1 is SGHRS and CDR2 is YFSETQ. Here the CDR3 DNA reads TGCGCCAGCAGCTTGGACTCGGGGACAGGGCCGACCGGGGAGCTGTTTTTT. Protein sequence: CASSLDSGTGPTGELFF.